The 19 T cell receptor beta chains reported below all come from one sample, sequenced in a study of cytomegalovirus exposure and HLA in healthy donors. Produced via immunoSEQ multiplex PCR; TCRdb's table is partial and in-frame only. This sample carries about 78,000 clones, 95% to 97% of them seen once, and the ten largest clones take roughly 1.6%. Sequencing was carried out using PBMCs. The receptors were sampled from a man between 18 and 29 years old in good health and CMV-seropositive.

The CDR3 DNA follows: TGTGCCAGCAGTGACCGGGGGACAGGGACTGAAGCTTTCTTT. The encoded protein is CASSDRGTGTEAFF. The J gene is TRBJ1-1, the V gene TRBV6-4; 9 bases are a match to TRBD1. V lost 2 bases and J lost 5; bases outside the gene matches: 3. This CDR3 spans 14 amino acids. Per the germline V gene, CDR1 is MRHNA and CDR2 is SNTAGT.

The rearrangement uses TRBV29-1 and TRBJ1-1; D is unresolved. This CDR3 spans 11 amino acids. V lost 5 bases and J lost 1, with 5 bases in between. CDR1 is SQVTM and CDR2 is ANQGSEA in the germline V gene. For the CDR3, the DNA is TGCAGCGTTCTAAAGAACACTGAAGCTTTCTTT. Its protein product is CSVLKNTEAFF.

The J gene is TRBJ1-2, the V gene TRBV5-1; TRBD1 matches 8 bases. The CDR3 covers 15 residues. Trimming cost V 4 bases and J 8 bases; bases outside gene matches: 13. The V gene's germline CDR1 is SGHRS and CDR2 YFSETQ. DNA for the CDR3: TGCGCCAGCAGCGACGGTCGGACAGGGTTATTGGGCTACACCTTC. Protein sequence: CASSDGRTGLLGYTF.

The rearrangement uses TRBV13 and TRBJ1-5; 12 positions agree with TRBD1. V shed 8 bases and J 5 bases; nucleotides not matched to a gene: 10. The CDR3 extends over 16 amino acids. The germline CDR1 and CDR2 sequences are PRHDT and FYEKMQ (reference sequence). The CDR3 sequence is CASGKHRDRGHQPQHF. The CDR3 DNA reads TGTGCCAGCGGCAAGCACCGGGACAGGGGGCATCAGCCCCAGCATTTT.

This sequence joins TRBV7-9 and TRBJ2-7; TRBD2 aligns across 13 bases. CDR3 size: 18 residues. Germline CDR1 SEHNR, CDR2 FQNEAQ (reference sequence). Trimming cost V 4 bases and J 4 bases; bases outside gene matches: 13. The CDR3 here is CASSSGLAGYRDIYEQYF. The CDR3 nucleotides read TGTGCCAGCAGCTCGGGACTAGCGGGGTACCGGGACATTTACGAGCAGTACTTC.

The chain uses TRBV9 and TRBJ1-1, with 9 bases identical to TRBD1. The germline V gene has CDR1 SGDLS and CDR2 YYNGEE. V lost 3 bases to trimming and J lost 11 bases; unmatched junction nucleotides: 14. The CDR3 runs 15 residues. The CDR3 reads CASSAGGLQGATAFF. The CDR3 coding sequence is TGTGCCAGCAGCGCCGGGGGCCTACAGGGGGCCACGGCTTTCTTT.

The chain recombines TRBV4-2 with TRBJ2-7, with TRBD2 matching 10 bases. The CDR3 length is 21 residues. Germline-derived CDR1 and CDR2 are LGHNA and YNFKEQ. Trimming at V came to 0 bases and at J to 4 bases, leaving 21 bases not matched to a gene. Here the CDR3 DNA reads TGTGCCAGCAGCCAAGATTCCCAGGGACAGTTACTAGCGGGAAGGGCGTACGAGCAGTACTTC. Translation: CASSQDSQGQLLAGRAYEQYF.

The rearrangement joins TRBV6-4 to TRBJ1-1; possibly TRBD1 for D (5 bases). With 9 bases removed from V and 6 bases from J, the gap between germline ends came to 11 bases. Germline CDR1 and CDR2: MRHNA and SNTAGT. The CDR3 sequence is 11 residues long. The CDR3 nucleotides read TGTGCCAGAAAGGGGATTCCTGAAGCTTTCTTT. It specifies CARKGIPEAFF.

For the CDR3, the DNA is TGTGCCAGCAGCCAACTTTTAGCGGGAGGGCCCTACGAGCAGTACTTC. The encoded protein is CASSQLLAGGPYEQYF. The rearrangement uses TRBV4-2 and TRBJ2-7, with 11 bases matching TRBD2. Germline CDR1 is LGHNA and CDR2 is YNFKEQ. This CDR3 has 16 amino acids. Germline trimming cut 2 bases from V and 2 bases from J; bases unmatched to any gene: 5.

CDR3 sequence: CASSRTSGALRNEQFF. The CDR3 DNA reads as TGTGCCAGTAGTAGGACTAGCGGGGCCCTCAGGAATGAGCAGTTCTTC. The V and J genes are TRBV19 and TRBJ2-1, with 12 bases identical to TRBD2. The CDR3 is made up of 16 amino acids. V lost 4 bases and J lost 7; bases outside the gene matches: 8. Germline CDR1 reads LNHDA; CDR2 reads SQIVND (reference sequence).

For the CDR3, the DNA is TGTGCCAGTAGTACCCCGGGTAGCAACTACGAGCAGTACTTC. Its protein product is CASSTPGSNYEQYF. This sequence joins TRBV19 and TRBJ2-7; D not certain. The CDR3 has 14 residues. Germline CDR1 LNHDA, CDR2 SQIVND (reference sequence). V lost 4 bases, J lost 3 bases, and 13 bases lay in between.

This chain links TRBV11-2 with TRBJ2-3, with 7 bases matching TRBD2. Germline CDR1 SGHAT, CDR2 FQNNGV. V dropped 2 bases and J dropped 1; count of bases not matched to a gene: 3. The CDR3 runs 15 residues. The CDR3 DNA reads TGTGCCAGCAGCTTAAACGGACTAGGCACAGATACGCAGTATTTT. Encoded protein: CASSLNGLGTDTQYF.

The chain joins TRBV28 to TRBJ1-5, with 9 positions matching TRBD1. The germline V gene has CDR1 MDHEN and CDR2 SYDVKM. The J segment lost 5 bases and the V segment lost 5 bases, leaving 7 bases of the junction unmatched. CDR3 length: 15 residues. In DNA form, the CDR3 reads TGTGCCAGCAGTAAACAGGGGGCAGGAGATCAGCCCCAGCATTTT. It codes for CASSKQGAGDQPQHF. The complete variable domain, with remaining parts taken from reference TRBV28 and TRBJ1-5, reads DVKVTQSSRYLVKRTGEKVFLECVQDMDHENMFWYRQDPGLGLRLIYFSYDVKMKEKGDIPEGYSVSREKKERFSLILESASTNQTSMYLCASSKQGAGDQPQHFGDGTRLSIL.

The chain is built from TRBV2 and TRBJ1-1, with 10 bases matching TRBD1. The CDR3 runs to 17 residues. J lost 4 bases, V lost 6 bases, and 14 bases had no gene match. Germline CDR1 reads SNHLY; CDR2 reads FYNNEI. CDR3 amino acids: CASRVGTGVLRGTEAFF. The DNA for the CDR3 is TGTGCCAGCAGGGTCGGGACAGGGGTCCTCCGAGGCACTGAAGCTTTCTTT. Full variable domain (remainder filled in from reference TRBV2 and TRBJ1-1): EPEVTQTPSHQVTQMGQEVILRCVPISNHLYFYWYRQILGQKVEFLVSFYNNEISEKSEIFDDQFSVERPDGSNFTLKIRSTKLEDSAMYFCASRVGTGVLRGTEAFFGQGTRLTVV.

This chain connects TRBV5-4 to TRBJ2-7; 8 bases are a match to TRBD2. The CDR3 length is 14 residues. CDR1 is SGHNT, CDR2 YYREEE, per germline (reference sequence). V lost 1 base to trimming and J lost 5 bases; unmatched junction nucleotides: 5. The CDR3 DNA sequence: TGTGCCAGCAGCTTGAGCGGGAGAGGCCACGAGCAGTACTTC. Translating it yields CASSLSGRGHEQYF.

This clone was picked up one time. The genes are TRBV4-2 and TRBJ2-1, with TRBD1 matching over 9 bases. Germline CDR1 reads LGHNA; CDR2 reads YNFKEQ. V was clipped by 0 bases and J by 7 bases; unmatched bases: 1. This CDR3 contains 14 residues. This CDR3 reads CASSQEDRGNEQFF. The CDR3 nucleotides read TGTGCCAGCAGCCAAGAGGACAGGGGAAATGAGCAGTTCTTC.

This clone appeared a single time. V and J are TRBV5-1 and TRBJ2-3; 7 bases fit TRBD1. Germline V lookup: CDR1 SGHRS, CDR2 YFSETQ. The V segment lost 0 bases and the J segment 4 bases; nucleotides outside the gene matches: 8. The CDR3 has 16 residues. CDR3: CASSLGGQLGADTQYF. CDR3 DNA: TGCGCCAGCAGCTTGGGGGGACAGCTGGGGGCAGATACGCAGTATTTT.

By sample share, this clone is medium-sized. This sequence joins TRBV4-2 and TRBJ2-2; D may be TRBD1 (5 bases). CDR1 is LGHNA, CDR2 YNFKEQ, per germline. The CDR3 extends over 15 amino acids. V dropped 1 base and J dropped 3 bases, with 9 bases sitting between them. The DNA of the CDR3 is TGTGCCAGCAGCCAAGCAGGGTTGGACACCGGGGAGCTGTTTTTT. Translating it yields CASSQAGLDTGELFF.

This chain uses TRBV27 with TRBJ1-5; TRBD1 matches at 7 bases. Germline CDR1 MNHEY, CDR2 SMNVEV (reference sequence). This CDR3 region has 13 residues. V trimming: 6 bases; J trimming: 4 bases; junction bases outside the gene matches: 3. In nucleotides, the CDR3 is TGTGCCAGCAGGGGGACAGTTAATCAGCCCCAGCATTTT. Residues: CASRGTVNQPQHF.